A single sample is the source of the 32 T cell receptor beta chains below, sequenced in a study of T cell repertoires in cytomegalovirus infection. For these receptors, no antigen is known. TCRdb fed the reads into MiXCR, producing one record per CDR3 protein. The sample has some 920,000 distinct CDR3 sequences; roughly 30% are singletons. The sample consisted of cultured CD8+ T cells from PBMCs, taken from culture after CMV antigen stimulation. These receptors were taken from a human donor in good health (CMV status not recorded). Some clones in this sample may be carry-over from other donors' samples.

The chain is built from TRBV12-3 or TRBV12-4 and TRBJ2-3; D possibly matches TRBD1 or TRBD2 (5 bases each). Trimming cost V 0 bases and J 2 bases, with 9 bases left between them. The CDR3 is 15 amino acids. The chain's CDR3 is CASSLAGDYTDTQYF. CDR3 nucleotides: TGTGCCAGCAGTTTAGCGGGGGATTACACAGATACGCAGTATTTT.

Worth noting for this clonotype: Germline and junction disagree at one end, which may indicate a read error. The V gene is TRBV4-1, the J gene TRBJ2-1; 8 positions match TRBD2. The CDR3 is 19 amino acids. Germline loops: CDR1 MGHRA, CDR2 YSYEKL. CDR3 region: CASSPLGEGGGSSYNEQFF. The CDR3 coding sequence is TGTGCCAGCAGCCCGTTGGGGGAGGGCGGGGGGAGCTCCTACAATGAGCAGTTCTTC.

This clonotype was found a few times. The genes are TRBV14 and TRBJ2-4; tentatively, D is TRBD2 (6 bases). The germline V gene encodes CDR1 SGHDN and CDR2 FVKESK. The CDR3 totals 15 residues. Trimming left V 0 bases short and J 5 bases short, with 11 bases between. The DNA for the CDR3 is TGTGCCAGCAGCCAAGACGGGGGACGACAAAACATTCAGTACTTC. Its translation is CASSQDGGRQNIQYF.

V usage is TRBV12-3 or TRBV12-4 and J usage is TRBJ1-1; TRBD1 agrees at 10 bases. Germline trimming cut 3 bases from V and 1 base from J; bases unmatched to any gene: 11. The length of the CDR3 is 18 residues. The CDR3, as DNA: TGTGCCAGCAGTTTTCGGGACAGGGGTCGGTTGGGGAACACTGAAGCTTTCTTT. It encodes CASSFRDRGRLGNTEAFF.

This clonotype was observed a handful of times. The chain has TRBV12-3 or TRBV12-4 and TRBJ1-1, with D possibly matching TRBD1 (5 bases). V lost 3 bases, J lost 0 bases, and 14 bases lay in between. This CDR3 comprises 16 residues. The CDR3 DNA sequence: TGTGCCAGCAGTTTGGGGGACGGGTATTTGAACACTGAAGCTTTCTTT. It is translated as CASSLGDGYLNTEAFF.

This clonotype was observed a handful of times. The V gene is TRBV4-1, the J gene TRBJ2-1; D remains ambiguous. CDR1 is MGHRA and CDR2 is YSYEKL in the germline V gene. The length of the CDR3 is 14 residues. V lost 3 bases to trimming and J lost 4 bases, with 10 bases between them. The CDR3 coding sequence is TGCGCCAGCAGCCACTGGGCAGTTTACAATGAGCAGTTCTTC. It translates to CASSHWAVYNEQFF.

This clonotype was observed a few times. This chain connects TRBV6-1 to TRBJ2-7, with D maybe TRBD2 (5 bases). Germline V lookup: CDR1 MNHNS, CDR2 SASEGT. The CDR3 is made up of 14 amino acids. The V and J ends lost 2 bases and 3 bases respectively, with 11 bases between them. The CDR3 spells CASSELGLYYEQYF. In nucleotides, the CDR3 is TGTGCCAGCAGTGAACTTGGACTCTACTACGAGCAGTACTTC.

This clonotype came up a few times. V gene TRBV6-6 combines with J gene TRBJ1-1; D unclear. From germline, CDR1 is MNHNY and CDR2 SVGAGI (reference sequence). The CDR3 spans 15 residues. The V end lost 0 bases, the J end lost 0 bases, and 8 bases lay between the germline ends. CDR3 sequence: CASSYSYKMNTEAFF. CDR3 sequence (DNA): TGTGCCAGCAGTTACTCTTACAAAATGAACACTGAAGCTTTCTTT.

As regards this clonotype: A read error is possible here, since a much larger clone lies one base away. This rearrangement joins TRBV7-2 to TRBJ1-6; no reliable D call. CDR1 is SGHTA and CDR2 is FQGNSA in the germline V gene. The CDR3 totals 12 residues. CDR3 coding DNA: TGTGCCAGCAGCTTCACGGATTCACCCCCCCACTTT. Translated, it gives CASSFTDSPPHF.

The sample holds many counts of this clonotype. The CDR3 DNA sequence: TGTGCCAGCAGTTTACAAGGGGGGCGCGGGGTTCGAGGCTACACCTTC. It translates to CASSLQGGRGVRGYTF. The chain employs TRBV6-5 and TRBJ1-2, with D perhaps matching TRBD1 (6 bases). Germline loops: CDR1 MNHEY, CDR2 SVGAGI. The CDR3 totals 16 residues. Trimming took off 4 bases at V and 8 bases at J, with 23 bases between the two ends.

J is TRBJ2-1 and V is TRBV5-6; TRBD1 matches 7 bases. The ends lost 4 bases at V and 5 bases at J; junction bases unmatched: 6. Germline CDR1 reads SGHDT; CDR2 reads YYEEEE. The length of the CDR3 is 14 residues. CDR3 amino acids: CASSNGDSNNEQFF. The CDR3 DNA sequence: TGTGCCAGCAGCAACGGGGACAGCAACAATGAGCAGTTCTTC.

The V call is TRBV7-9, the J call TRBJ2-1; D might be TRBD1 (6 bases). From germline, CDR1 is SEHNR and CDR2 FQNEAQ (reference sequence). V lost 0 bases, J lost 8 bases, and 20 bases lay in between. The CDR3 is made up of 17 amino acids. CDR3 bases: TGTGCCAGCAGCTTAGCGGTAGGGGGTAGCCCACACTATGAGCAGTTCTTC. It yields the protein CASSLAVGGSPHYEQFF. The complete variable domain, with remaining parts taken from reference TRBV7-9 and TRBJ2-1, reads DTGVSQNPRHKITKRGQNVTFRCDPISEHNRLYWYRQTLGQGPEFLTYFQNEAQLEKSRLLSDRFSAERPKGSFSTLEIQRTEQGDSAMYLCASSLAVGGSPHYEQFFGPGTRLTVL.

The table lists this clonotype with a few counts. V is TRBV7-8 and J is TRBJ1-6; D might be TRBD1 (6 bases). Trimming removed 5 bases at V and 3 bases at J, with 14 bases between. CDR1 and CDR2 from the germline V gene are SGHVS and FQNEAQ. The CDR3 is 16 residues long. CDR3 bases: TGTGCCAGCAGCACTACCGTGGACAGCTATAATTCACCCCTCCACTTT. It codes for CASSTTVDSYNSPLHF.

This clonotype showed up just a few times. The rearrangement links TRBV7-9 to TRBJ1-1, with a possible D match to TRBD1 (5 bases). The length of the CDR3 is 16 residues. Trimming took 3 bases from V and 0 from J, leaving 14 bases between them. Germline assignment: CDR1 SEHNR and CDR2 FQNEAQ (reference sequence). The CDR3 here is CASSFADSQMNTEAFF. CDR3 in DNA: TGTGCCAGCAGCTTCGCCGACAGCCAGATGAACACTGAAGCTTTCTTT.

V and J are TRBV7-9 and TRBJ1-1; D remains ambiguous. Deletions cut 5 bases from V and 4 bases from J, with 14 bases between. Germline CDR1 reads SEHNR; CDR2 reads FQNEAQ (reference sequence). The CDR3 contains 14 residues. Written as DNA, the CDR3 is TGTGCCAGCAGCACGACCCGTAAAGGCACTGAAGCTTTCTTT. Encoded protein: CASSTTRKGTEAFF.

V gene TRBV19 combines with J gene TRBJ2-7; no reliable D call. This CDR3 has 13 residues. Germline lookup yields CDR1 LNHDA and CDR2 SQIVND (reference sequence). V lost 5 bases and J lost 6, with 14 bases in between. The CDR3, as DNA: TGTGCCAGTAGTCCCAAGTCCGGGTCCGAGCAGTACGTC. This sequence encodes CASSPKSGSEQYV.

This clonotype appeared a few times. V gene TRBV19 combines with J gene TRBJ2-2; D unclear. The CDR3 runs to 15 residues. Per the germline V gene, CDR1 is LNHDA and CDR2 is SQIVND (reference sequence). Trimming removed 4 bases at V and 3 bases at J, with 12 bases between. CDR3 amino acids: CASSTEIPYTGELFF. CDR3 bases: TGTGCCAGTAGTACCGAAATTCCCTACACCGGGGAGCTGTTTTTT.

This chain links TRBV5-1 with TRBJ2-7, with D hard to call. The CDR3 runs to 15 residues. The V end lost 7 bases, the J end lost 0 bases, and 17 bases lay between the germline ends. Germline CDR1 is SGHRS and CDR2 is YFSETQ. CDR3 nucleotide sequence: TGCGCCAGCGACCCCCCGGGCGCGAGCTCCTACGAGCAGTACGTC. Residues: CASDPPGASSYEQYV.

CDR3 bases: TGTGCCAGCAACCGGGACATCCCATATGGCTACACCTTC. This gives the protein CASNRDIPYGYTF. This chain uses TRBV12-3 or TRBV12-4 with TRBJ1-2; weak D call: TRBD1 (6 bases). Trimming pared 7 bases from V and 5 bases from J, leaving 14 bases between. The CDR3 length is 13 residues.

This clonotype showed up just a few times. The V gene is TRBV6-1, the J gene TRBJ1-2; D not resolved. The CDR3 length is 14 residues. Germline values: CDR1 MNHNS, CDR2 SASEGT. Trimming pared 1 base from V and 2 bases from J, leaving 8 bases between. CDR3 residues: CASSEVGINYGYTF. The CDR3 DNA reads as TGTGCCAGCAGTGAAGTTGGGATCAACTATGGCTACACCTTC.

The chain uses TRBV20-1 and TRBJ1-5; D call uncertain. Germline CDR1 DFQATT, CDR2 SNEGSKA (reference sequence). V shed 3 bases and J shed 6 bases, with 15 bases lying between them. This CDR3 has 14 residues. CDR3: CSASTSRAVQPQHF. The CDR3 nucleotides read TGCAGTGCTAGTACCTCAAGGGCCGTTCAGCCCCAGCATTTT.

The table lists this clonotype with a few counts. The gene calls are TRBV6-1 and TRBJ2-1; 14 bases map to TRBD2. V shed 7 bases and J 8 bases; nucleotides not matched to a gene: 10. Germline assignment: CDR1 MNHNS and CDR2 SASEGT. The CDR3 runs to 16 residues. The CDR3 DNA follows: TGTGCCAGCACGGGGTTTGGGACTAGCGGGGGCTATGAGCAGTTCTTC. Its translation is CASTGFGTSGGYEQFF.

In this sample, this clonotype turned up many times. V gene TRBV7-2 combines with J gene TRBJ1-5, with D possibly TRBD1 on 6 matching bases. The germline CDR1 and CDR2 sequences are SGHTA and FQGNSA. This CDR3 is 15 amino acids long. The germline V and J ends were trimmed by 5 bases and 0 bases, with 11 bases remaining between them. The CDR3 is CASSTGTHSNQPQHF. The CDR3 DNA reads TGTGCCAGCAGCACCGGGACACATAGCAATCAGCCCCAGCATTTT.

This clonotype appeared a few times. Germline and junction disagree at one end, which may indicate a read error. This chain joins TRBV6-5 and TRBJ2-6, with D maybe TRBD1 (7 bases). The length of the CDR3 is 16 residues. Germline V gives CDR1 MNHEY, CDR2 SVGAGI. Written as DNA, the CDR3 is TGTGCCAGCAGTGCGGGACAGAGCACTGGGACCAACGTCCTGACTTTC. Its protein product is CASSAGQSTGTNVLTF.

This clonotype was seen repeatedly, ten times or more. The chain couples TRBV7-2 to TRBJ2-1, with D possibly being TRBD2 (6 bases). The germline V and J ends were trimmed by 5 bases and 5 bases, with 16 bases remaining between them. The CDR3 spans 15 residues. Germline V gene lookup returns CDR1 SGHTA and CDR2 FQGNSA. CDR3 coding DNA: TGTGCCAGCAGCCCGTGGGGGGTGGGGGACAATGAGCAGTTCTTC. Its protein is CASSPWGVGDNEQFF. The whole variable domain, remainder taken from reference TRBV7-2 and TRBJ2-1, is GAGVSQSPSNKVTEKGKDVELRCDPISGHTALYWYRQSLGQGLEFLIYFQGNSAPDKSGLPSDRFSAERTGGSVSTLTIQRTQQEDSAVYLCASSPWGVGDNEQFFGPGTRLTVL.

This clonotype was observed a few times. The chain recombines TRBV6-2 or TRBV6-3 with TRBJ2-7; D possibly uses TRBD1 or TRBD2 (5 bases each). Germline values: CDR1 MNHEY, CDR2 SVGEGT. V dropped 0 bases and J dropped 4 bases, with 13 bases sitting between them. The CDR3 contains 15 residues. This chain's CDR3 is CASSYSKDEGYEQYV. CDR3 bases: TGTGCCAGCAGTTACTCGAAGGATGAGGGGTACGAGCAGTACGTC.

The chain has TRBV7-6 and TRBJ2-1; D perhaps matches TRBD1 (5 bases). Trimming shortened V by 4 bases and J by 5 bases, and 12 bases separated the two germline ends. CDR3 length equals 14 residues. CDR1 SGHVS and CDR2 FNYEAQ come from the germline V gene. In DNA, the CDR3 is TGTGCCAGCAGCTCTACCCACAGGAACAATGAGCAGTTCTTC. It translates to CASSSTHRNNEQFF.

The chain combines TRBV12-3 or TRBV12-4 with TRBJ1-6; possible D gene TRBD1, 6 bases. This CDR3 is built from 13 residues. Trimming stripped 3 bases from V and 13 bases from J, with 13 bases between. The chain's CDR3 is CASSLGGSGPLHF. CDR3 DNA: TGTGCCAGCAGTTTGGGGGGCTCAGGCCCCCTCCACTTT.

This clonotype was picked up a small number of times. The chain links TRBV6-1 to TRBJ2-2; TRBD2 agrees at 12 bases. V was clipped by 4 bases and J by 6 bases; unmatched bases: 3. Germline CDR1 reads MNHNS; CDR2 reads SASEGT. This CDR3 comprises 15 residues. The CDR3 loop is CASSASSGGAGELFF. CDR3 DNA: TGTGCCAGCAGTGCGTCTAGCGGGGGGGCCGGGGAGCTGTTTTTT.

This clonotype was observed a few times. The V call is TRBV7-9, the J call TRBJ2-5, with D possibly being TRBD2 (5 bases). The CDR3 is 16 residues long. The V gene lost 5 bases and the J gene lost 0 bases, with 16 bases spanning the gap. In germline, CDR1 is SEHNR, CDR2 FQNEAQ (reference sequence). The CDR3 DNA follows: TGTGCCAGCAGCGCCAAATCCGGGGAACACCAAGAGACCCAGTACTTC. This sequence encodes CASSAKSGEHQETQYF. Combining the CDR3 with reference TRBV7-9 and TRBJ2-5 gives the whole variable domain DTGVSQNPRHKITKRGQNVTFRCDPISEHNRLYWYRQTLGQGPEFLTYFQNEAQLEKSRLLSDRFSAERPKGSFSTLEIQRTEQGDSAMYLCASSAKSGEHQETQYFGPGTRLLVL.

The gene calls are TRBV7-3 and TRBJ2-3; TRBD2 matches at 14 bases. After removal of 5 bases from V and 4 bases from J, the junction contained 14 bases not matched to a gene. The germline V gene encodes CDR1 SGHTA and CDR2 FQGTGA. The length of the CDR3 is 19 residues. DNA of the CDR3: TGTGCCAGCAGCCGAGGGCCGAGACTAGCGGGGGGGCGAGCAGATACGCAGTATTTT. Translated, it gives CASSRGPRLAGGRADTQYF.

This chain uses TRBV28 with TRBJ2-5; 7 nucleotides match TRBD2. This CDR3 is 14 amino acids long. Germline-derived CDR1 and CDR2 are MDHEN and SYDVKM. J lost 6 bases, V lost 1 base, and 5 bases had no gene match. The CDR3, as DNA: TGTGCCAGCAGTTTATTTGGACTAGGAAAGACCCAGTACTTC. This encodes CASSLFGLGKTQYF.